A selection of T cell receptor beta chains follows, all from one sample in a study of CD8 T cells in ankylosing spondylitis. Each CDR3 protein is one row after TCRdb ran MiXCR on the 5' RACE reads. The sample carries around 300,000 distinct CDR3 sequences, around a tenth recorded once. Sequencing was performed on blood, either unsorted or a sorted T cell fraction (not recorded which). The receptors stem from a female donor with ankylosing spondylitis or in good health (not recorded which). Both conserved end residues are part of each CDR3. Fields, in order: clone size, J gene, D gene, V gene, CDR3 protein, CDR3 DNA. The D gene is left open where the match is weak. Only part of the rows carry a size: once, few, many, or a class if the clone is expanded.

many	TRBJ1-2	.	TRBV6-1	CASSEFRSGGAGDGYTF	TGTGCCAGCAGTGAATTTCGGTCGGGGGGCGCCGGGGATGGCTACACCTTC
.	TRBJ2-2	TRBD2	TRBV2	CASSPGEGLRTNTGELFF	TGTGCCAGCAGTCCTGGGGAGGGCCTTCGAACAAACACCGGGGAGCTGTTTTTT
.	TRBJ1-1	.	TRBV19	CASSMSQRTEAFF	TGTGCCAGTAGTATGTCTCAGCGCACTGAAGCTTTCTTT
many	TRBJ2-5	.	TRBV20-1	CSASRTQETQYF	TGCAGTGCTAGTAGGACCCAAGAGACCCAGTACTTC
many	TRBJ2-5	.	TRBV4-2	CASSLADFTRRDVVETQYF	TGTGCCAGCAGCCTCGCCGACTTCACTCGGCGGGATGTGGTAGAGACCCAGTACTTC
few	TRBJ1-5	.	TRBV27	CASSLSPNQPQHF	TGTGCCAGCAGTTTAAGCCCAAATCAGCCCCAGCATTTT
many	TRBJ2-3	.	TRBV28	CASSRSGTSTDTQYF	TGTGCCAGCAGTAGATCCGGGACTAGCACAGATACGCAGTATTTT
many	TRBJ2-1	.	TRBV27	CASSLTGLGVGNEQFF	TGTGCCAGCAGTTTAACGGGACTTGGAGTTGGTAATGAGCAGTTCTTC
.	TRBJ2-1	.	TRBV5-1	CASSLDSGKGFF	TGCGCCAGCAGCTTGGACTCGGGTAAGGGGTTCTTC
many	TRBJ2-1	TRBD2	TRBV27	CASNRGLAGPEQFF	TGTGCCAGCAATCGAGGGCTAGCGGGCCCGGAGCAGTTCTTC
few	TRBJ1-3	TRBD1	TRBV10-3	CAISEARQGAGNTIYF	TGTGCCATCAGTGAGGCAAGACAGGGGGCCGGAAACACCATATATTTT
.	TRBJ2-3	.	TRBV24-1	CATSDLGRDTQYF	TGTGCCACCAGTGATTTAGGGAGAGATACGCAGTATTTT
few	TRBJ2-1	TRBD2	TRBV20-1	CSARETGLAAYNEQFF	TGCAGTGCTAGAGAAACGGGACTAGCGGCCTACAATGAGCAGTTCTTC
many	TRBJ1-4	.	TRBV5-1	CASSSSPGVNEKLFF	TGCGCCAGCAGCTCGTCCCCCGGGGTAAATGAAAAACTGTTTTTT
.	TRBJ1-4	.	TRBV5-1	CASSSREPNEKLFF	TGCGCCAGCAGCTCCAGAGAACCGAATGAAAAACTGTTTTTT
many	TRBJ2-2	TRBD2	TRBV5-1	CASSLKRGNTGELFF	TGCGCCAGCAGCTTGAAGCGGGGGAACACCGGGGAGCTGTTTTTT
many	TRBJ2-3	TRBD1	TRBV10-3	CAINLGTEGTDTQYF	TGTGCCATCAACCTTGGGACAGAGGGCACAGATACGCAGTATTTT
.	TRBJ2-6	.	TRBV27	CASYDRGSGANVLTF	TGTGCCAGCTATGATAGGGGGTCTGGGGCCAACGTCCTGACTTTC
many	TRBJ2-1	.	TRBV7-2	CASSFGWRGTEQFF	TGTGCCAGCAGCTTTGGCTGGAGGGGGACAGAGCAGTTCTTC
many	TRBJ2-7	TRBD1	TRBV9	CASSVGDRGGYEQYF	TGTGCCAGCAGCGTAGGAGACAGGGGTGGCTACGAGCAGTACTTC
many	TRBJ1-3	TRBD1	TRBV7-9	CASSSIDRGSGNTIYF	TGTGCCAGCAGCTCAATCGACAGGGGGTCTGGAAACACCATATATTTT
few	TRBJ2-1	TRBD2	TRBV12-3/TRBV12-4	CASSSTGTSVEQFF	TGTGCCAGCAGTTCAACCGGGACTAGCGTTGAGCAGTTCTTC
many	TRBJ2-2	TRBD2	TRBV12-3/TRBV12-4	CASSFGTSGRNTGELFF	TGTGCCAGCAGTTTTGGGACTAGCGGGAGGAATACCGGGGAGCTGTTTTTT
few	TRBJ2-2	.	TRBV24-1	CATSDYGNSGNTGELFF	TGTGCCACCAGTGATTATGGGAATAGCGGGAACACCGGGGAGCTGTTTTTT
.	TRBJ1-5	.	TRBV20-1	CSASGASNQPQHF	TGCAGTGCTTCAGGGGCTAGCAATCAGCCCCAGCATTTT
few	TRBJ2-7	TRBD1	TRBV5-1	CASSLRSRGQGEQYF	TGCGCCAGCAGCTTACGTTCACGAGGACAGGGCGAGCAGTACTTC
few	TRBJ1-1	TRBD1	TRBV5-5	CASSLAGQMNTEAFF	TGTGCCAGCAGCTTGGCGGGACAGATGAACACTGAAGCTTTCTTT
few	TRBJ2-1	.	TRBV10-3	CAISVDTEQFF	TGTGCCATCAGTGTGGACACCGAGCAGTTCTTC
few	TRBJ1-6	TRBD1	TRBV5-1	CASSLDGTGVSPLHF	TGCGCCAGCAGCTTGGATGGGACAGGGGTCTCACCCCTCCACTTT
.	TRBJ2-2	.	TRBV18	CASSPGGNGFGELFF	TGTGCCAGCTCTCCAGGCGGGAACGGTTTTGGGGAGCTGTTTTTT
.	TRBJ2-7	TRBD1	TRBV24-1	CATSGQGASYEQYF	TGTGCCACCAGTGGACAGGGGGCATCCTACGAGCAGTACTTC